A single sample is the source of the 20 T cell receptor beta chains below, sequenced in a study of control samples from healthy donors and cancer patients. Data came from immunoSEQ multiplex PCR; TCRdb stores just in-frame clones and leaves some out. Of roughly 120,000 clones in the sample, over 90% were seen once. Input material: blood. All receptors derive from a man younger than 40 in good health.

The V call is TRBV25-1, the J call TRBJ2-3; D perhaps matches TRBD2 (6 bases). CDR1 and CDR2 from the germline V gene are MGHDK and SYGVNS. The CDR3 totals 16 residues. Between the trimmed V and J ends, which lost 6 bases and 0 bases, there was a span of 16 bases. For the CDR3, the DNA is TGTGCCAGCAGCGAAGGTGATGGGGGGAGCACAGATACGCAGTATTTT. The encoded protein is CASSEGDGGSTDTQYF.

The chain has TRBV12-3 or TRBV12-4 and TRBJ1-6, with a possible D match to TRBD1 (5 bases). The CDR3 length is 12 residues. V lost 6 bases, J lost 10 bases, and 10 bases lay in between. The CDR3 DNA reads TGTGCCAGCAGAACAGGCAAGTCACCCCTCCACTTT. It encodes CASRTGKSPLHF.

The rearrangement joins TRBV19 to TRBJ2-7; 8 bases agree with TRBD1. The germline CDR1 and CDR2 sequences are LNHDA and SQIVND (reference sequence). The CDR3 totals 16 residues. V lost 10 bases and J lost 5; bases outside the gene matches: 19. The CDR3 nucleotides are TGTGCCATACCAGAGGGTAAGGACAGGGCCCCCCACGAGCAGTACGTC. Amino acids: CAIPEGKDRAPHEQYV.

The chain recombines TRBV6-5 with TRBJ2-3, with TRBD1 as a possible D gene (5 bases). Germline CDR1 and CDR2: MNHEY and SVGAGI. The CDR3 consists of 13 residues. Trimming shortened V by 6 bases and J by 3 bases, and 10 bases separated the two germline ends. The CDR3 is CASSGHLTDTQYF. The CDR3 nucleotides read TGTGCCAGCAGCGGACATTTAACAGATACGCAGTATTTT.

The CDR3 DNA follows: TGCAGCGTTGAAGATCCGAGGGGTTCCCCCTACAATGAGCAGTTCTTC. This sequence encodes CSVEDPRGSPYNEQFF. This rearrangement joins TRBV29-1 to TRBJ2-1, with D perhaps assigned TRBD1 or TRBD2 (5 bases each). The CDR3 consists of 16 residues. Deletions cut 0 bases from V and 2 bases from J, with 14 bases between. Germline values: CDR1 SQVTM, CDR2 ANQGSEA.

The J gene is TRBJ1-1, the V gene TRBV24-1; D is unresolved. The CDR3 contains 12 residues. Trimming took 0 bases from V and 9 from J, leaving 7 bases between them. The germline CDR1 and CDR2 sequences are KGHDR and SFDVKD. This CDR3 reads CATSDLPGKAFF. The CDR3 region has the DNA TGTGCCACCAGTGATTTGCCGGGGAAAGCTTTCTTT.

V gene TRBV5-8 combines with J gene TRBJ1-5, with D perhaps TRBD1 (6 bases). Trimming cost V 0 bases and J 6 bases, with 10 bases left between them. Germline V gene sequence: CDR1 SGHTS, CDR2 YDEGEE. This CDR3 contains 14 residues. The CDR3 DNA follows: TGTGCCAGCAGCTTGGCCGGGGGCAGTCAGCCCCAGCATTTT. Its translation: CASSLAGGSQPQHF. Filled out from reference TRBV5-8 and TRBJ1-5, the complete variable domain reads EAGVTQSPTHLIKTRGQQATLRCSPISGHTSVYWYQQALGLGLQFLLWYDEGEERNRGNFPPRFSGRQFPNYSSELNVNALELEDSALYLCASSLAGGSQPQHFGDGTRLSIL.

A few counts support this clone. CDR3 residues: CASGREPLTDTQYF. The CDR3 DNA is TGCGCCAGCGGGCGGGAGCCCTTAACAGATACGCAGTATTTT. This sequence joins TRBV5-1 and TRBJ2-3, with 7 bases matching TRBD2. Trimming at V came to 7 bases and at J to 3 bases, leaving 8 bases not matched to a gene. The germline V gene has CDR1 SGHRS and CDR2 YFSETQ. This CDR3 contains 14 residues.

This chain joins TRBV28 and TRBJ1-2; TRBD1 matches 10 bases. Germline V gene sequence: CDR1 MDHEN, CDR2 SYDVKM. V dropped 6 bases and J dropped 4; count of bases not matched to a gene: 8. The CDR3 contains 15 residues. The DNA for the CDR3 is TGTGCCAGCAGCGCCGGCCGGACAGGGGGCTATGGCTACACCTTC. Residues: CASSAGRTGGYGYTF.

This chain links TRBV6-5 with TRBJ1-2; D is perhaps TRBD1 (6 bases). V gave up 7 bases and J gave up 1 base, with 13 bases separating them. The CDR3 extends over 14 amino acids. Germline CDR1 reads MNHEY; CDR2 reads SVGAGI. CDR3 in DNA: TGTGCCAGCACCCCAGGGGTCTATAACTATGGCTACACCTTC. Translating it yields CASTPGVYNYGYTF.

This chain joins TRBV30 and TRBJ1-1, with D possibly being TRBD1 (6 bases). V gave up 4 bases and J gave up 2 bases, with 8 bases separating them. The CDR3 covers 12 residues. The germline V gene has CDR1 GTSNPN and CDR2 SVGIG (reference sequence). The CDR3 sequence is CAWTDSNTEAFF. The CDR3 DNA is TGTGCCTGGACGGACAGTAACACTGAAGCTTTCTTT.

As DNA, the CDR3 is TGTGCCAGCAGTCCAGTTCCCGGACTGAGCTCTGGAAACACCATATATTTT. Translated: CASSPVPGLSSGNTIYF. The chain employs TRBV6-6 and TRBJ1-3, with D unclear. The CDR3 loop spans 17 amino acids. Trimming shortened V by 5 bases and J by 0 bases, and 17 bases separated the two germline ends. Germline assignment: CDR1 MNHNY and CDR2 SVGAGI (reference sequence).

This clone has just one count. The sample carries other DNA sequences with the same CDR3. CDR3 nucleotides: TGTGCCAGCAGCCAAGATTCCGCAGACCTCTATGGCTACACCTTC. As protein: CASSQDSADLYGYTF. The chain uses TRBV4-2 and TRBJ1-2; D remains unclear. CDR3 length: 15 amino acids. Trimming took 0 bases from V and 4 from J, leaving 12 bases between them. Germline lookup yields CDR1 LGHNA and CDR2 YNFKEQ.

CDR3 in amino acids: CASSLVGEGKGNTIYF. The CDR3 DNA reads TGTGCCAGCAGCTTGGTTGGTGAAGGGAAGGGAAACACCATATATTTT. This rearrangement joins TRBV5-6 to TRBJ1-3; D is uncertain. V dropped 0 bases and J dropped 4 bases, with 14 bases sitting between them. Germline V gene lookup returns CDR1 SGHDT and CDR2 YYEEEE. The CDR3 consists of 16 residues.

The chain is built from TRBV2 and TRBJ1-1; D not resolved. V lost 0 bases and J 3 bases, leaving 11 bases between the germline ends. The germline V gene has CDR1 SNHLY and CDR2 FYNNEI. CDR3 size: 15 residues. The CDR3 DNA reads TGTGCCAGCAGTGAAGCCCTGTCGTTGGACACTGAAGCTTTCTTT. It translates to CASSEALSLDTEAFF.

The chain couples TRBV5-1 to TRBJ2-2; 13 bases agree with TRBD2. Trimming at V came to 1 base and at J to 5 bases, leaving 5 bases not matched to a gene. There are 17 residues in the CDR3. Germline V gene sequence: CDR1 SGHRS, CDR2 YFSETQ. CDR3 nucleotide sequence: TGCGCCAGCAGCTTGACTAGCGGGGGGGCCTTGACCGGGGAGCTGTTTTTT. Translation: CASSLTSGGALTGELFF. Based on the CDR3 plus reference TRBV5-1 and TRBJ2-2, the full variable domain is KAGVTQTPRYLIKTRGQQVTLSCSPISGHRSVSWYQQTPGQGLQFLFEYFSETQRNKGNFPGRFSGRQFSNSRSEMNVSTLELGDSALYLCASSLTSGGALTGELFFGEGSRLTVL.

This rearrangement joins TRBV5-5 to TRBJ1-1; no firm D call. With 1 base removed from V and 1 base from J, the gap between germline ends came to 11 bases. The CDR3 covers 15 residues. CDR1 and CDR2 from the germline V gene are SGHKS and YYEKEE (reference sequence). CDR3 DNA sequence: TGTGCCAGCAGCTTGCTCACGGGTCCGAACACTGAAGCTTTCTTT. Protein sequence: CASSLLTGPNTEAFF.

The rearrangement links TRBV9 to TRBJ2-5; D is unresolved. CDR1 and CDR2 (germline): SGDLS, YYNGEE. V was cut by 0 bases and J by 5 bases, with 14 bases left in between. CDR3 length equals 15 residues. The CDR3 protein is CASSVAEDPWETQYF. CDR3 sequence (DNA): TGTGCCAGCAGCGTAGCTGAGGACCCATGGGAGACCCAGTACTTC.

The gene calls are TRBV6-2 or TRBV6-3 and TRBJ2-7; 10 bases map to TRBD2. The junction had 19 bases not matched to a gene; V was cut back by 4 bases and J by 7 bases. CDR3 length: 18 amino acids. CDR1 is MNHEY, CDR2 SVGEGT, per germline. This chain's CDR3 is CASSFRRAGGPELGEQYV. The CDR3 DNA reads TGTGCCAGCAGTTTCCGCCGAGCGGGGGGGCCAGAATTAGGGGAGCAGTACGTC.

The J gene is TRBJ1-2, the V gene TRBV7-8; the D is unclear. The germline V and J ends were trimmed by 1 base and 1 base, with 7 bases remaining between them. Germline CDR1 and CDR2: SGHVS and FQNEAQ. The CDR3 loop spans 14 amino acids. The CDR3 sequence: CASSLGESNYGYTF. In nucleotides, the CDR3 is TGTGCCAGCAGCTTAGGAGAGAGTAACTATGGCTACACCTTC.